The subject of this entry is one T cell receptor (beta chain). Amplification used 60 Vbeta primers and 13 Jbeta primers. The assay was immunoSEQ multiplex PCR, and TCRdb's table has in-frame clones only and misses some. The sample yields some 170,000 clones, around four fifths seen once. The source of the sample is a study of cytomegalovirus exposure and HLA in healthy donors. CDR3 length: 14 amino acids. J gave up 7 bases and V 6 bases, and 9 bases lay outside the gene matches. Germline CDR1 is MNHNY and CDR2 is SVGAGI (reference sequence). The clonotype originates from a woman aged 18-29 years in good health and CMV-seronegative. The rearrangement joins TRBV6-6 to TRBJ1-1; 9 nucleotides line up with TRBD1. The sequencing sample was made of PBMCs. CDR3: CASSVQGARGEAFF. The DNA for the CDR3 is TGTGCCAGCAGCGTACAGGGGGCACGCGGTGAAGCTTTCTTT.